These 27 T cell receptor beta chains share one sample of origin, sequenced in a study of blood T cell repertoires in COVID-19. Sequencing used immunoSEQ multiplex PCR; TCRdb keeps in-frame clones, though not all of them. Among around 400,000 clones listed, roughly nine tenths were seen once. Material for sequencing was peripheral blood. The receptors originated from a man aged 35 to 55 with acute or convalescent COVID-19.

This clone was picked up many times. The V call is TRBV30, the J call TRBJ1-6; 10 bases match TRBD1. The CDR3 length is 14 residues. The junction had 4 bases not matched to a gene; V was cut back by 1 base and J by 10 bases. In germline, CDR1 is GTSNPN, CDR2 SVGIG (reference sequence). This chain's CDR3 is CAWSGGTGVSPLHF. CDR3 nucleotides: TGTGCCTGGAGTGGGGGGACAGGGGTGTCACCCCTCCACTTT.

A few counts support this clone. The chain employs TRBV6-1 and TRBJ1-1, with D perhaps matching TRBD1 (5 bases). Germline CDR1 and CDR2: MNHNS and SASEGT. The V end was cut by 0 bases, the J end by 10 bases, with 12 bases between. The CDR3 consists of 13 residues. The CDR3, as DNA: TGTGCCAGCAGTGAAGCGCGGGGGACGGGAGCTTTCTTT. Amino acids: CASSEARGTGAFF.

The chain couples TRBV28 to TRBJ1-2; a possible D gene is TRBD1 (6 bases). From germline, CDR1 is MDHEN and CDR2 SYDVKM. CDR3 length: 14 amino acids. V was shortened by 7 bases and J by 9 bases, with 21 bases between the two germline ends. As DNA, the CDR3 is TGTGCCAGCACTCAGACTCGGGGGGCGCTTAGCTACACCTTC. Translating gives CASTQTRGALSYTF.

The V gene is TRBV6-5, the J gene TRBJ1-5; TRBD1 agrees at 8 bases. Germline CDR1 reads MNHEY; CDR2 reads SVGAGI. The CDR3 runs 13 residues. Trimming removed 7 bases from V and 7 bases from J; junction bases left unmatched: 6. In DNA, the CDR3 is TGTGCCAGCACAGGGGGCGGGGAGCAGCCCCAGCATTTT. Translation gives CASTGGGEQPQHF.

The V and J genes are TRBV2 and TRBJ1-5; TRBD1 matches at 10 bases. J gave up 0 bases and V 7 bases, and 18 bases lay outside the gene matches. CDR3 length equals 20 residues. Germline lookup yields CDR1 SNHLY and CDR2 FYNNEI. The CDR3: CASTQSSDRGNIFSNQPQHF. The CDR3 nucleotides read TGTGCCAGCACCCAGTCGTCGGACAGGGGGAATATATTTAGCAATCAGCCCCAGCATTTT.

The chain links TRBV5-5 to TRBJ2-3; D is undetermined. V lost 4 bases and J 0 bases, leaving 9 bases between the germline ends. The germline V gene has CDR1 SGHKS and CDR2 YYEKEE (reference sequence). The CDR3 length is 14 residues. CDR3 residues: CASSKQKSTDTQYF. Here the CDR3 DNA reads TGTGCCAGCAGCAAACAGAAAAGCACAGATACGCAGTATTTT.

The CDR3, as DNA: TGTGCCAGCACCTTCTTAGCTAACTATGGCTACACCTTC. This encodes CASTFLANYGYTF. The chain employs TRBV28 and TRBJ1-2; D unclear. CDR3 length: 13 residues. The V end was cut by 7 bases, the J end by 0 bases, with 9 bases between. Germline V gene lookup returns CDR1 MDHEN and CDR2 SYDVKM.

CDR3 region: CASSFRGQEQFF. DNA of the CDR3: TGTGCCAGCAGCTTTAGGGGACAGGAACAGTTCTTC. The rearrangement joins TRBV27 to TRBJ2-1, with 8 bases fitting TRBD1. The trim removed 6 bases at V and 13 bases at J, leaving 8 bases unmatched. Per germline, CDR1 MNHEY and CDR2 SMNVEV (reference sequence). There are 12 residues in the CDR3.

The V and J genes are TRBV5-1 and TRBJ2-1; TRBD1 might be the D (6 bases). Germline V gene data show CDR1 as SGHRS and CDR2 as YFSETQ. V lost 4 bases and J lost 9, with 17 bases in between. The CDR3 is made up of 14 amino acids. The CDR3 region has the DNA TGCGCCAGCAGCCCTCCAGGGGTACTCGGTGAGCAGTTCTTC. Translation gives CASSPPGVLGEQFF.

The CDR3 reads CASSSGSGWQETQYF. CDR3 nucleotides: TGTGCCAGCAGCTCCGGGAGTGGTTGGCAAGAGACCCAGTACTTC. The chain combines TRBV7-8 with TRBJ2-5, with D maybe TRBD2 (6 bases). CDR3 length: 15 residues. V dropped 4 bases and J dropped 2 bases, with 14 bases sitting between them. Germline CDR1 and CDR2: SGHVS and FQNEAQ.

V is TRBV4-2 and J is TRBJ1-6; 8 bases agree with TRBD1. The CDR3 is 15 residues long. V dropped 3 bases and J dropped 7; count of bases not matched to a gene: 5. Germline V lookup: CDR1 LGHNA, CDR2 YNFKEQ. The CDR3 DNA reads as TGTGCCAGCAGCCATAAGGACAGGGAGAATTCACCCCTCCACTTT. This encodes CASSHKDRENSPLHF.

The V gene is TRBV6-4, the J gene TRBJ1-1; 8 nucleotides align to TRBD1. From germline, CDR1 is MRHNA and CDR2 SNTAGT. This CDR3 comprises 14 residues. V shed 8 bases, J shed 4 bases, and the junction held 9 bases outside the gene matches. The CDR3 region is CASGAPGGPTEAFF. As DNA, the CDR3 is TGTGCCAGCGGTGCGCCAGGGGGCCCCACTGAAGCTTTCTTT.

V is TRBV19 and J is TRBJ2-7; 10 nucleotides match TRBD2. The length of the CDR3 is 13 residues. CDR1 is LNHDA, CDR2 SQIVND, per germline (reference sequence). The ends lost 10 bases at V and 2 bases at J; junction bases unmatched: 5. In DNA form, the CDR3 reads TGTGCCACAAGGACTAGCGGCACCTACGAGCAGTACTTC. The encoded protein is CATRTSGTYEQYF. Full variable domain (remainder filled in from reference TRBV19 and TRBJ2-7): DGGITQSPKYLFRKEGQNVTLSCEQNLNHDAMYWYRQDPGQGLRLIYYSQIVNDFQKGDIAEGYSVSREKKESFPLTVTSAQKNPTAFYLCATRTSGTYEQYFGPGTRLTVT.

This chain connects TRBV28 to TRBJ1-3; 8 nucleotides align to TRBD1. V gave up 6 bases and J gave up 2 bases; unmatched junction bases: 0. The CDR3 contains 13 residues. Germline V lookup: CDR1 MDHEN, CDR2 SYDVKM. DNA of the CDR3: TGTGCCAGCAGGGACAGGGCTGGAAACACCATATATTTT. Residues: CASRDRAGNTIYF. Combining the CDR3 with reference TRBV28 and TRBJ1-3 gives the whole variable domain DVKVTQSSRYLVKRTGEKVFLECVQDMDHENMFWYRQDPGLGLRLIYFSYDVKMKEKGDIPEGYSVSREKKERFSLILESASTNQTSMYLCASRDRAGNTIYFGEGSWLTVV.

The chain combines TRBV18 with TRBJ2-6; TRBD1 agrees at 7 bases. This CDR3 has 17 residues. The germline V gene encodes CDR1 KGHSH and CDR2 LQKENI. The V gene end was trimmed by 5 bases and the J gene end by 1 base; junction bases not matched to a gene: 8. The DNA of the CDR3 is TGTGCCAGCTCATCTGGACAGGTTTCGTCTGGGGCCAACGTCCTGACTTTC. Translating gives CASSSGQVSSGANVLTF.

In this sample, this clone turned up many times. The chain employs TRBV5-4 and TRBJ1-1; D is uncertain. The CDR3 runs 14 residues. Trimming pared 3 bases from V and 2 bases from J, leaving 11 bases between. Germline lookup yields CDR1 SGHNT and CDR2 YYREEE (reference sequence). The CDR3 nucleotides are TGTGCCAGCAGCTCCGCCACCACTAACACTGAAGCTTTCTTT. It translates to CASSSATTNTEAFF.

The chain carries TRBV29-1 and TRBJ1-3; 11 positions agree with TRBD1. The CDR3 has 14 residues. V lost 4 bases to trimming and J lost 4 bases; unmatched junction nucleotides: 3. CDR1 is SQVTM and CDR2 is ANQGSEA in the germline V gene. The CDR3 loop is CSVAGQGAGNTIYF. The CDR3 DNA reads TGCAGCGTTGCAGGACAGGGGGCAGGAAACACCATATATTTT.

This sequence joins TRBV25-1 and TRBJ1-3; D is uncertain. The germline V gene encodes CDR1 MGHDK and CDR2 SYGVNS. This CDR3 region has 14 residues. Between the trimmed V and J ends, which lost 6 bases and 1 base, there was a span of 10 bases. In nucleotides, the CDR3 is TGTGCCAGCAGCCGCTCGGGTTCTGGAAACACCATATATTTT. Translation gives CASSRSGSGNTIYF. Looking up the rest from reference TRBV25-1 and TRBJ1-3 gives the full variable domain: EADIYQTPRYLVIGTGKKITLECSQTMGHDKMYWYQQDPGMELHLIHYSYGVNSTEKGDLSSESTVSRIRTEHFPLTLESARPSHTSQYLCASSRSGSGNTIYFGEGSWLTVV.

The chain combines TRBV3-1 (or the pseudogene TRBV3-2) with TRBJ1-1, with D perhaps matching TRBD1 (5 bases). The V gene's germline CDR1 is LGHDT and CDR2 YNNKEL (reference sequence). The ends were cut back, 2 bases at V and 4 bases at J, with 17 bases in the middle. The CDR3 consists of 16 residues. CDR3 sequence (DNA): TGTGCCAGCAGCCAAATGACCCCTAGGAGGGGCACTGAAGCTTTCTTT. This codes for CASSQMTPRRGTEAFF.

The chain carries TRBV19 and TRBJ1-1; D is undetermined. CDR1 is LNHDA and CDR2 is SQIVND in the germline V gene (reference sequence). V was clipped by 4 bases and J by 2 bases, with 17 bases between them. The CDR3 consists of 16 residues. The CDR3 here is CASSSLSGLVNTEAFF. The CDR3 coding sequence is TGTGCCAGTAGTAGTCTTTCCGGGTTAGTCAACACTGAAGCTTTCTTT. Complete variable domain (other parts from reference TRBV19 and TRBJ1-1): DGGITQSPKYLFRKEGQNVTLSCEQNLNHDAMYWYRQDPGQGLRLIYYSQIVNDFQKGDIAEGYSVSREKKESFPLTVTSAQKNPTAFYLCASSSLSGLVNTEAFFGQGTRLTVV.

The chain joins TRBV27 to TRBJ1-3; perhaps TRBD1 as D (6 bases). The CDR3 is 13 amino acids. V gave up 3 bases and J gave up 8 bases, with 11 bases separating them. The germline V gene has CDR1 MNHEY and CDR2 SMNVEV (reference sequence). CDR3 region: CASSLNRADTIYF. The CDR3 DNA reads TGTGCCAGCAGTTTGAACAGGGCGGACACCATATATTTT.

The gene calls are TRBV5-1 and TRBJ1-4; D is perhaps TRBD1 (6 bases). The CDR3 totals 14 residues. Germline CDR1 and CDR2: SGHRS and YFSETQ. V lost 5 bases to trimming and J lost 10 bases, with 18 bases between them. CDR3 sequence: CASRGTPKGGKLFF. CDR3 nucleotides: TGCGCCAGCAGGGGGACACCCAAGGGTGGAAAACTGTTTTTT.

The CDR3 region is CASSFAWSGVVYGYTF. CDR3 DNA: TGTGCCAGCAGTTTCGCCTGGTCGGGGGTAGTCTATGGCTACACCTTC. The chain has TRBV27 and TRBJ1-2, with D perhaps TRBD1 (5 bases). The V end was cut by 3 bases, the J end by 4 bases, with 18 bases between. Looked up from germline, CDR1 is MNHEY and CDR2 is SMNVEV (reference sequence). The CDR3 totals 16 residues.

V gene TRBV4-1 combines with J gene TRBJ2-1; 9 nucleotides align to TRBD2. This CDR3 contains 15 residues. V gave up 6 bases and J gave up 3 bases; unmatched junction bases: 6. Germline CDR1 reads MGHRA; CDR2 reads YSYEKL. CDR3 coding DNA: TGCGCCAGCAGAATGACTAGCGGTAACTACAATGAGCAGTTCTTC. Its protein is CASRMTSGNYNEQFF.

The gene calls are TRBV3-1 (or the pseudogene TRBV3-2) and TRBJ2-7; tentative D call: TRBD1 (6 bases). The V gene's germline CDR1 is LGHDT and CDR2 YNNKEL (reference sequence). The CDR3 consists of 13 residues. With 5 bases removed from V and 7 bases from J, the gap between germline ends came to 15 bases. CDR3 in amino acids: CASSSRTDGEQYF. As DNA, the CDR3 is TGTGCCAGCAGCTCTCGGACAGACGGGGAGCAGTACTTC.

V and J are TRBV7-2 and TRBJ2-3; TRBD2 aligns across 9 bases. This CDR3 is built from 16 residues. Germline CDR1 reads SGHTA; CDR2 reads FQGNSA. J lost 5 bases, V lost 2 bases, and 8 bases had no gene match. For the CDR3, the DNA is TGTGCCAGCAGCTTAATAGCGGGGGACGTTATAGATACGCAGTATTTT. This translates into CASSLIAGDVIDTQYF.

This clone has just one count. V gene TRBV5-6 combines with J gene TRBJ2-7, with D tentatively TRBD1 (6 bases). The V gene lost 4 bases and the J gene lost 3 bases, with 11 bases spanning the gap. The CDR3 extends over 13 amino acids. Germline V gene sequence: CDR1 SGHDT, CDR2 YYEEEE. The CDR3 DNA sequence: TGTGCCAGCAGCCGTAAGGGACACTACGAGCAGTACTTC. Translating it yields CASSRKGHYEQYF.